These 28 T cell receptor beta chains originate from one sample sequenced in a study of CD4+ T cells in melanoma. Here immunoSEQ multiplex PCR was the method, and the copy in TCRdb shows in-frame clones only, minus some. The sample consists of more than 15,000 clones, 81% of them appearing once. Sequencing was carried out using cells from a culture (not recorded whether cultured in vitro). The origin of the receptors is a human donor with melanoma.

The chain employs TRBV5-6 and TRBJ1-1; no clear D. The CDR3 runs 12 residues. Germline V gives CDR1 SGHDT, CDR2 YYEEEE. V lost 3 bases and J 7 bases, leaving 10 bases between the germline ends. CDR3 sequence: CASSSLIGEAFF. CDR3 in DNA: TGTGCCAGCAGCTCATTGATCGGTGAAGCTTTCTTT. The full variable domain, rest sourced from reference TRBV5-6 and TRBJ1-1, is DAGVTQSPTHLIKTRGQQVTLRCSPKSGHDTVSWYQQALGQGPQFIFQYYEEEERQRGNFPDRFSGHQFPNYSSELNVNALLLGDSALYLCASSSLIGEAFFGQGTRLTVV.

The J gene is TRBJ1-3, the V gene TRBV9; D ambiguous. Germline CDR1 is SGDLS and CDR2 is YYNGEE. V lost 0 bases to trimming and J lost 2 bases, with 15 bases between them. The length of the CDR3 is 17 residues. CDR3 nucleotides: TGTGCCAGCAGCGTAGAGGCGGCTGCTACCGCTGGAAACACCATATATTTT. Its translation is CASSVEAAATAGNTIYF.

This clone has more than one count but fewer than ten. The chain recombines TRBV13 with TRBJ1-2; 9 nucleotides agree with TRBD1. The V gene's germline CDR1 is PRHDT and CDR2 FYEKMQ (reference sequence). Trimming removed 5 bases from V and 4 bases from J; junction bases left unmatched: 14. The CDR3 runs 17 residues. The CDR3 sequence: CASSTRTGVPGVYGYTF. The CDR3 nucleotides are TGTGCCAGCAGCACCCGGACAGGGGTCCCAGGTGTCTATGGCTACACCTTC.

The genes are TRBV5-8 and TRBJ1-5; D call uncertain. The CDR3 contains 14 residues. Looked up from germline, CDR1 is SGHTS and CDR2 is YDEGEE. Deletions cut 0 bases from V and 7 bases from J, with 11 bases between. DNA for the CDR3: TGTGCCAGCAGCTTGGGGTGGTCCGTGCAGCCCCAGCATTTT. It specifies CASSLGWSVQPQHF.

The rearrangement joins TRBV5-1 to TRBJ2-3; D may correspond to TRBD1 or TRBD2 (5 bases each). The CDR3 is made up of 16 amino acids. In germline, CDR1 is SGHRS, CDR2 YFSETQ. Trimming pared 1 base from V and 6 bases from J, leaving 18 bases between. Here the CDR3 reads CASSLPLGTPGDTQYF. The CDR3 DNA follows: TGCGCCAGCAGCTTGCCTTTAGGGACCCCTGGTGATACGCAGTATTTT.

V is TRBV18 and J is TRBJ2-1, with 8 bases lining up with TRBD1. Trimming removed 4 bases from V and 5 bases from J; junction bases left unmatched: 13. The CDR3 extends over 17 amino acids. The germline V gene encodes CDR1 KGHSH and CDR2 LQKENI. This CDR3 is CASSLYPRGQMHNEQFF. The CDR3 coding sequence is TGTGCCAGCTCACTATACCCCAGGGGGCAGATGCACAATGAGCAGTTCTTC.

The chain couples TRBV2 to TRBJ2-7, with a possible D match to TRBD1 (5 bases). There are 14 residues in the CDR3. CDR1 and CDR2 from the germline V gene are SNHLY and FYNNEI. V was clipped by 7 bases and J by 0 bases, with 13 bases between them. The CDR3 DNA sequence: TGTGCCAGCAAAAGGGGCGACGTCTCCTACGAGCAGTACTTC. This sequence encodes CASKRGDVSYEQYF.

The J gene is TRBJ1-2, the V gene TRBV5-6, with D unclear. Germline V gives CDR1 SGHDT, CDR2 YYEEEE. V lost 0 bases and J 7 bases, leaving 19 bases between the germline ends. The CDR3 loop spans 16 amino acids. CDR3 loop: CASSLDLAGGIFGYTF. Written as DNA, the CDR3 is TGTGCCAGCAGCTTGGACTTGGCTGGAGGGATATTTGGCTACACCTTC.

CDR3 loop: CASSSGGGVNQPQHF. The CDR3, as DNA: TGTGCCAGTAGTAGCGGTGGAGGGGTCAATCAGCCCCAGCATTTT. The chain employs TRBV19 and TRBJ1-5; the D gene is possibly TRBD1 (5 bases). CDR1 and CDR2 (germline): LNHDA, SQIVND (reference sequence). The length of the CDR3 is 15 residues. Trimming left V 4 bases short and J 3 bases short, with 13 bases between.

In this sample, this clone is medium-sized. This sequence joins TRBV6-1 and TRBJ1-2; the match to TRBD1 covers 7 bases. The V gene end was trimmed by 8 bases and the J gene end by 2 bases; junction bases not matched to a gene: 2. The CDR3 covers 12 residues. Per the germline V gene, CDR1 is MNHNS and CDR2 is SASEGT. CDR3 sequence reads: CASEQGNYGYTF. DNA for the CDR3: TGTGCCAGCGAACAGGGGAACTATGGCTACACCTTC.

V usage is TRBV10-1 and J usage is TRBJ2-2; D remains ambiguous. CDR3 size: 14 residues. Per germline, CDR1 WNHNN and CDR2 SYGVQD (reference sequence). Trimming left V 3 bases short and J 6 bases short, with 11 bases between. Written as DNA, the CDR3 is TGCGCCAGCAGTGACCACGATAAGGCCGGGGAGCTGTTTTTT. Amino acid sequence: CASSDHDKAGELFF.

The CDR3 protein is CASKRTGPTLPFF. CDR3 DNA: TGTGCCAGCAAAAGGACGGGCCCTACCCTTCCGTTCTTC. This chain joins TRBV6-1 and TRBJ2-1; D is unclear. The CDR3 length is 13 residues. V was pared by 7 bases and J by 15 bases, with 22 bases between. Germline values: CDR1 MNHNS, CDR2 SASEGT.

The CDR3 DNA follows: TGTGCCACCCGAGGGGGGTGGGCAGATACGCAGTATTTT. Amino acids: CATRGGWADTQYF. This rearrangement joins TRBV15 to TRBJ2-3, with D tentatively TRBD1 or TRBD2 (6 bases each). In germline, CDR1 is LNHNV, CDR2 YYDKDF (reference sequence). The germline V and J ends were trimmed by 8 bases and 4 bases, with 13 bases remaining between them. The CDR3 runs 13 residues.

The chain uses TRBV2 and TRBJ2-4, with 8 bases lining up with TRBD2. The germline V gene has CDR1 SNHLY and CDR2 FYNNEI. V lost 6 bases and J lost 16; bases outside the gene matches: 11. CDR3 length equals 12 residues. This CDR3 is CASSSGGGYPYF. The DNA for the CDR3 is TGTGCCAGCAGCTCCGGGGGGGGGTATCCCTACTTC.

The chain employs TRBV11-2 and TRBJ1-4, with D possibly being TRBD1 (6 bases). V lost 5 bases and J 6 bases, leaving 10 bases between the germline ends. CDR1 and CDR2 (germline): SGHAT, FQNNGV. CDR3 length: 13 residues. The CDR3 sequence is CASSDRQDEKLFF. The CDR3 DNA sequence: TGTGCCAGCAGCGACCGACAGGATGAAAAACTGTTTTTT.

This chain uses TRBV5-1 with TRBJ1-1, with 7 bases lining up with TRBD1. The CDR3 consists of 13 residues. J lost 7 bases, V lost 4 bases, and 7 bases had no gene match. CDR1 is SGHRS, CDR2 YFSETQ, per germline. CDR3 amino acids: CASSVGQVGEAFF. The DNA of the CDR3 is TGCGCCAGCAGCGTCGGACAGGTCGGTGAAGCTTTCTTT.

CDR3 bases: TGTGCCAGCAGCTTAGCTTTGAGGGGACGACCACTCACAACTAATGAAAAACTGTTTTTT. Amino acid sequence: CASSLALRGRPLTTNEKLFF. This chain joins TRBV7-8 and TRBJ1-4; D is possibly TRBD1 (5 bases). Trimming took 0 bases from V and 0 from J, leaving 20 bases between them. The CDR3 length is 20 residues. Germline CDR1 SGHVS, CDR2 FQNEAQ.

The chain recombines TRBV5-6 with TRBJ1-1, with TRBD1 as a possible D gene (5 bases). Trimming stripped 7 bases from V and 4 bases from J, with 26 bases between. The CDR3 is 17 amino acids. The germline gives CDR1 SGHDT, CDR2 YYEEEE. DNA of the CDR3: TGTGCCAGCCGCCCTAGGGCGTTTCCAGGGATTCTCACTGAAGCTTTCTTT. Residues: CASRPRAFPGILTEAFF.

J is TRBJ1-2 and V is TRBV5-4; 8 bases map to TRBD1. The germline V gene encodes CDR1 SGHNT and CDR2 YYREEE (reference sequence). J gave up 4 bases and V 4 bases, and 21 bases lay outside the gene matches. CDR3 size: 19 residues. CDR3 nucleotides: TGTGCCAGCAGCCTGGGCGTTAGGACAGGGTTCGTCTCGGCCTATGGCTACACCTTC. Residues: CASSLGVRTGFVSAYGYTF.

The chain recombines TRBV18 with TRBJ2-7; 7 positions match TRBD1. Germline CDR1 KGHSH, CDR2 LQKENI. V lost 3 bases, J lost 3 bases, and 8 bases stayed unmatched. The CDR3 is made up of 15 amino acids. CDR3 DNA sequence: TGTGCCAGCTCACCCCCCAGGGGGACCTTCTACGAGCAGTACTTC. Its protein is CASSPPRGTFYEQYF.

The chain combines TRBV5-8 with TRBJ1-4, with D unresolved. Trimming removed 3 bases at V and 8 bases at J, with 11 bases between. The CDR3 covers 13 residues. CDR1 is SGHTS and CDR2 is YDEGEE in the germline V gene. Written as DNA, the CDR3 is TGTGCCAGCAGCTCGGACCGCGGGGAAAAACTGTTTTTT. This encodes CASSSDRGEKLFF.

The V gene is TRBV6-6, the J gene TRBJ2-3; the D gene could be TRBD1 or TRBD2 (5 bases each). Germline CDR1 and CDR2: MNHNY and SVGAGI (reference sequence). The CDR3 sequence is 15 residues long. Deletions cut 5 bases from V and 0 bases from J, with 12 bases between. CDR3 DNA sequence: TGTGCCAGCAGTGCCGGGACCCTTAGCACAGATACGCAGTATTTT. Its protein is CASSAGTLSTDTQYF.

The J gene is TRBJ2-4, the V gene TRBV5-1, with D perhaps matching TRBD1 or TRBD2 (5 bases each). Germline V gene lookup returns CDR1 SGHRS and CDR2 YFSETQ. Trimming removed 0 bases from V and 3 bases from J, with 19 bases in between. The CDR3 extends over 18 amino acids. The CDR3 sequence: CASSLATGPHGGKNIQYF. CDR3 in DNA: TGCGCCAGCAGCTTGGCCACGGGACCACATGGAGGCAAAAACATTCAGTACTTC. Looking up the rest from reference TRBV5-1 and TRBJ2-4 gives the full variable domain: KAGVTQTPRYLIKTRGQQVTLSCSPISGHRSVSWYQQTPGQGLQFLFEYFSETQRNKGNFPGRFSGRQFSNSRSEMNVSTLELGDSALYLCASSLATGPHGGKNIQYFGAGTRLSVL.

The rearrangement joins TRBV5-1 to TRBJ2-5; TRBD2 aligns across 8 bases. With V trimmed by 4 bases and J by 5 bases, 13 bases remained unmatched. Germline V CDR1 and CDR2: SGHRS, YFSETQ. CDR3 length equals 16 residues. CDR3 in amino acids: CASSPTGGATGETQYF. Here the CDR3 DNA reads TGCGCCAGCAGCCCCACCGGGGGGGCGACCGGGGAGACCCAGTACTTC.

J is TRBJ1-2 and V is TRBV30; possibly TRBD1 for D (6 bases). The germline V gene encodes CDR1 GTSNPN and CDR2 SVGIG (reference sequence). Trimming pared 4 bases from V and 8 bases from J, leaving 17 bases between. The CDR3 has 13 amino acids. The CDR3, as DNA: TGTGCCTGGAACAGGGCTCTCTCTCGCGGCTACACCTTC. As protein: CAWNRALSRGYTF. The full variable domain, in which reference TRBV30 and TRBJ1-2 provide the parts outside the CDR3, is SQTIHQWPATLVQPVGSPLSLECTVEGTSNPNLYWYRQAAGRGLQLLFYSVGIGQISSEVPQNLSASRPQDRQFILSSKKLLLSDSGFYLCAWNRALSRGYTFGSGTRLTVV.

The chain recombines TRBV5-1 with TRBJ2-1; D possibly uses TRBD1 or TRBD2 (5 bases each). Germline assignment: CDR1 SGHRS and CDR2 YFSETQ. V dropped 8 bases and J dropped 5 bases, with 14 bases sitting between them. This CDR3 is built from 13 residues. CDR3 bases: TGCGCCAGTACATCCCGGGGCGACAATGAGCAGTTCTTC. It encodes CASTSRGDNEQFF.

This clone was seen a few times. The chain has TRBV18 and TRBJ2-1; 8 bases line up with TRBD2. The V segment lost 3 bases and the J segment 10 bases; nucleotides outside the gene matches: 8. Germline CDR1 reads KGHSH; CDR2 reads LQKENI. This CDR3 comprises 14 residues. The CDR3 region has the DNA TGTGCCAGCTCACCCGCAACGGGGGGGCGCGAGCAGTTCTTC. Translated: CASSPATGGREQFF.

The chain carries TRBV19 and TRBJ1-1; D unresolved. Trimming removed 7 bases at V and 8 bases at J, with 20 bases between. CDR1 LNHDA and CDR2 SQIVND come from the germline V gene (reference sequence). This CDR3 region has 14 residues. The CDR3 sequence is CASMESWVFREAFF. In DNA form, the CDR3 reads TGTGCCAGTATGGAGTCCTGGGTGTTTCGGGAAGCTTTCTTT. The entire variable domain, with the rest obtained from reference TRBV19 and TRBJ1-1, is as follows: DGGITQSPKYLFRKEGQNVTLSCEQNLNHDAMYWYRQDPGQGLRLIYYSQIVNDFQKGDIAEGYSVSREKKESFPLTVTSAQKNPTAFYLCASMESWVFREAFFGQGTRLTVV.